This T cell receptor (beta chain) was profiled in a study of early T cells in non-severe SARS-CoV-2 infection (dated by TCRdb to 2020 to 2022). About the full investigation: Bulk RNA from unsorted whole blood was used for TCR sequencing, so alpha and beta chains could not be paired. What the authors observed across the whole study: Matching against VDJdb was skewed toward anti-spike CD8 responses, likely underestimated virus-specific expansions, and missed private and CD4 specificities.

A case-control design nested within a healthcare worker cohort in London, UK, was used, with weekly nasopharyngeal swab PCR tests and blood sampling performed. Healthcare workers were recruited between 23 and 31 March 2020, during the week of the UK lockdown, and were followed weekly for up to roughly 15 weeks. This clonotype was observed at least ten times. Its target antigen remains unknown. No base quality values were provided; no much bigger clone lies one nucleotide off. Libraries were prepared through 5' RACE. Reads for this sample came from a NextSeq 500. To correct for sequencing error and PCR bias, the TCR library protocol tagged individual cDNA molecules with unique molecular identifiers. Both TCR alpha and beta chains were sequenced, and tight co-correlation was observed between alpha and beta sequence abundances in each sample. The published analysis was carried out like this. Decombinator V4 was used to perform V gene, J gene and CDR3 annotation of TCR sequences. Expanded TCRs were defined as changing significantly between any two time points under a Poisson model with p below 0.0001. TCR abundances were normalised to the total number of TCRs sequenced in each sample and reported as counts per million. TRAV1-2 paired with TRAJ12, TRAJ20 or TRAJ33 defined MAIT TCRs, while TRAV10 paired with TRAJ18 defined iNKT TCRs. VDJdb, accessed 1 November 2021, was searched for CMV, EBV and SARS-CoV-2 annotated TCRs, excluding TCRs annotated for multiple antigens. TCRdb redid the processing of the public reads, applying fastp at Q25 and MiXCR, and retained in-frame beta chains. Rows with a matching CDR3 protein are joined into one entry that keeps the most common DNA and genes. The V and J calls reflect TCRdb's pipeline rather than the authors' work. This sample has about 18,000 distinct CDR3 sequences in its table, and around 6.1% of those were observed once. Roughly 6% of the sample rests with the top ten.

From cysteine to phenylalanine, the CDR3 is 11 amino acids long. Only CDR3 DNA is held: 33 bases, read in frame from base 1. CDR1 and CDR2, looked up from the germline V gene (reference sequence), are DFQATT and SNEGSKA. Recombination connected TRBV20-1 to TRBJ2-5; 6 matching bases give a weak D call of TRBD2. The source material was whole blood. The sequence was obtained from an adult who was a healthcare worker with PCR-confirmed SARS-CoV-2 infection or an uninfected control (not recorded which). The CDR3 sequence is CRVGREETQYF. The DNA sequence is as follows: TGCAGGGTAGGACGGGAGGAGACCCAGTACTTC.